The next 2 T cell receptor beta chains were all read from a single sample in a study of shared clonotypes between healthy human individuals. Data came from immunoSEQ multiplex PCR; TCRdb stores just in-frame clones and leaves some out. This sample carries 1 million to 1.3 million clones, approximately 78% of them seen once, and the ten largest clones take roughly 0.61%. Specimen: memory CD4+ T cells from PBMCs. This sample's subset: CD45RA-negative fraction. The source of these receptors is a young man in good health. Some clones in this sample may be carry-over from other donors' samples.

This chain connects TRBV6-5 to TRBJ2-1, with D tentatively TRBD1 (6 bases). Per germline, CDR1 MNHEY and CDR2 SVGAGI. V was pared by 6 bases and J by 7 bases, with 10 bases between. The CDR3 covers 12 residues. The CDR3 sequence is CASSAQGNEQFF. CDR3 DNA sequence: TGTGCCAGCAGCGCCCAGGGGAATGAGCAGTTCTTC.

This chain uses TRBV7-9 with TRBJ1-2; D might be TRBD1 (6 bases). Germline CDR1 and CDR2: SEHNR and FQNEAQ (reference sequence). V lost 2 bases and J 8 bases, leaving 15 bases between the germline ends. CDR3 length equals 14 residues. Written as DNA, the CDR3 is TGTGCCAGCAGCTTACTAGCAGGGGATAAGGGCTACACCTTC. Translated, it gives CASSLLAGDKGYTF. The full variable domain, its missing parts supplied by reference TRBV7-9 and TRBJ1-2, is DTGVSQNPRHKITKRGQNVTFRCDPISEHNRLYWYRQTLGQGPEFLTYFQNEAQLEKSRLLSDRFSAERPKGSFSTLEIQRTEQGDSAMYLCASSLLAGDKGYTFGSGTRLTVV.